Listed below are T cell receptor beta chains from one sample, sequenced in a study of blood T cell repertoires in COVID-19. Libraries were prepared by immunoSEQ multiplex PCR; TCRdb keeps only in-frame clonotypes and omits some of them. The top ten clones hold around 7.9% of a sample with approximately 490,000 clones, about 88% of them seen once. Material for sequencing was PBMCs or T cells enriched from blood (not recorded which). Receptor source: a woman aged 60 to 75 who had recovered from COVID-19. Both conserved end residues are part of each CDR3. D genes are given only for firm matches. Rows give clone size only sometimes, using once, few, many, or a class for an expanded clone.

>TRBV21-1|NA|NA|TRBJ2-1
TGTGCCAGCAGCAGACCGGGGACTCACAATGAGCAGTTCTTC
CASSRPGTHNEQFF
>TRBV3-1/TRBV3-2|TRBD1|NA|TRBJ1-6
TGTGCCAGCAGCTCCGACAGGGGGAGCTCCTATAATTCACCCCTCCACTTT
CASSSDRGSSYNSPLHF
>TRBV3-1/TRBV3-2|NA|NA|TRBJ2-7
TGTGCCAGCAGCCAAGGTCTGAGCTCCTACGAGCAGTACTTC
CASSQGLSSYEQYF
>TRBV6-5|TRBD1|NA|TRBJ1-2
TGTGCCAGCAGGGAGACAGGGTACTATGGCTACACCTTC
CASRETGYYGYTF
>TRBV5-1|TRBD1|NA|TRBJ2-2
TGCGCCAGCAGCTTGGGCACAGGGGACACCGGGGAGCTGTTTTTT
CASSLGTGDTGELFF
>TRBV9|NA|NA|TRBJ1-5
TGTGCCAGCAGCGTAGCTGACACCAATCAGCCCCAGCATTTT
CASSVADTNQPQHF
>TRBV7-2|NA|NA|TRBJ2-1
TGTGCCAGCAGCTCACGACCTTGGGCTCCCTACAATGAGCAGTTCTTC
CASSSRPWAPYNEQFF
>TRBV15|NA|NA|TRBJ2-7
TGTGCCACCAGCAGAGATCAACTCAAGAGGCCATTCTCGGACGAGCAGTACTTC
CATSRDQLKRPFSDEQYF
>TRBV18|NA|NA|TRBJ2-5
TGTGCCAGCTCCCCTAAAGAGACCCAGTACTTC
CASSPKETQYF
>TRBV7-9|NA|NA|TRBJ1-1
TGTGCCAGCAGTACTGCCGACTATCTTGAAGCTTTCTTT
CASSTADYLEAFF
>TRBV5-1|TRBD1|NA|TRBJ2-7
TGCGCCAGCAGCTTAACAACAGGGGGTCACGAGCAGTACTTC
CASSLTTGGHEQYF
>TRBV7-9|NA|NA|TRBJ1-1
TGTGCCAGCAGCAAGGACAGGAACACTGAAGCTTTCTTT
CASSKDRNTEAFF
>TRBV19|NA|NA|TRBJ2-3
TGTGCCAGTAGTCGCTACACAGATACGCAGTATTTT
CASSRYTDTQYF
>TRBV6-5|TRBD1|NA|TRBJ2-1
TGTGCCAGCAGTTCCCTAGGGGGCGCCTACAATGAGCAGTTCTTC
CASSSLGGAYNEQFF
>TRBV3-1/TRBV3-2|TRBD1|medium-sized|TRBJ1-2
TGTGCCAGCAGCCCCCAGGGACAGGGCTATGGCTACACCTTC
CASSPQGQGYGYTF
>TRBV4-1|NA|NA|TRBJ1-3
TGCGCCAGCAGCCAAGTGGAACAGATCTTCTCTGGAAACACCATATATTTT
CASSQVEQIFSGNTIYF
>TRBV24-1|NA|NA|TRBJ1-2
TGTGCCACCAGTGTCCCGCCTCCACATCGCGGGGATGGCTACACCTTC
CATSVPPPHRGDGYTF
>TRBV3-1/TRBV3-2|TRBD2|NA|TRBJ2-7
TGTGCCAGCAGCCGCCGGGGAGGGATCCACGAGCAGTACTTC
CASSRRGGIHEQYF
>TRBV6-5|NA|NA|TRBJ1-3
TGTGCCAGCAGTTCGGAACAGAACTTCGGAAACACCATATATTTT
CASSSEQNFGNTIYF
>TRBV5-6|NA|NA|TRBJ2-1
TGTGCCAGCAGCTTTACAGATAACAATGAGCAGTTCTTC
CASSFTDNNEQFF
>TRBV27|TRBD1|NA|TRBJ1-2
TGTGCCAGCAGTTTATCCAGGGGGAATTATGGCTACACCTTC
CASSLSRGNYGYTF
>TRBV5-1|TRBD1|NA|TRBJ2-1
TGCGCCAGCAGCTTGCGGAACCTCGCTGGACAGGAAAACTACAATGAGCAGTTCTTC
CASSLRNLAGQENYNEQFF
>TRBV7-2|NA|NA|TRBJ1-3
TGTGCCAGCAGCTTATCCCGGGGGGGAGGAAACACCATATATTTT
CASSLSRGGGNTIYF
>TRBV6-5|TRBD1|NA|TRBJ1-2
TGTGCCAGCAGTTACCCCGGACAGGGCGAAGGCTACACCTTC
CASSYPGQGEGYTF
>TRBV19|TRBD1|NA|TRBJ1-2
TGTGCCAGTAGGGGGACAGGGGGCAACTATGGCTACACCTTC
CASRGTGGNYGYTF
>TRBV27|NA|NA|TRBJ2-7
TGTGCCAGCAGATTGACTCCCACCTACGAGCAGTACTTC
CASRLTPTYEQYF
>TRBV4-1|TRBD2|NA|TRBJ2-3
TGCGCCAGCAGCCAAGATCTGCCTAGCGGGGTCGCAGATACGCAGTATTTT
CASSQDLPSGVADTQYF
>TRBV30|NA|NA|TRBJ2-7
TGTGCCTGGAGGTCGGGCTCCTACGAGCAGTACTTC
CAWRSGSYEQYF
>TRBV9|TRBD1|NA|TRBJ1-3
TGTGCCAGCAGCGTAGCTACGGGACAGGGGGTAGGAGGAAACACCATATATTTT
CASSVATGQGVGGNTIYF